This T cell receptor beta chain comes out of a study of shared clonotypes between healthy human individuals (dated by TCRdb to the early 2020s). With regard to the full study: The cohort comprised a couple of women and a few men aged 18 to 49 years. For each donor, CD4 naive and CD4 memory were each run on three plates, CD8 naive on two plates, and CD8 memory on one plate. To estimate repertoire size and how much clonotype sharing occurs between individuals, the study deeply sequenced the blood TCR repertoires of several healthy adults. Different laboratories and diverse techniques were used to prepare libraries and sequence TCR repertoires, to increase sequencing depth and limit assay-specific biases. Between about 0.8 and 9 billion PBMCs per donor were obtained by leukapheresis.

Donors were healthy HIV-negative adults with no recently reported acute infections or vaccinations. Every donor was a Caucasian adult residing in Nashville, Tennessee, USA. Magnetic negative selection was used to enrich CD4+ T cells, after which naive cells were positively selected on CD45RA and the negative fraction became the memory subset. Blood was obtained by leukapheresis, after which PBMCs were separated by Ficoll-Histopaque density gradient centrifugation and cryopreserved in liquid nitrogen vapor phase. Purity and quantity of every magnetically sorted T cell population were checked by analytical flow cytometry. Each sorted fraction had its genomic DNA isolated and then quantified by UV absorbance on a Nanodrop 2000c. General study outcomes and caveats: Rarefaction of sorted-subset datasets indicated incomplete sequencing despite the large sequencing depth. Naive subsets generally had larger estimated clonotype richness than memory subsets. Compared with non-shared clonotypes, clonotypes shared by all four sorted-subset donors had higher generation probabilities. Sampling was restricted to blood, and TCR repertoires in tissue are likely to differ from TCR repertoires in blood. About 4.5% of naive CD4, around 3.6% of naive CD8, 2.3% of memory CD4, and around 0.42% of memory CD8 clonotypes were shared across several donors. Pairwise subsampling indicated that sequencing depth was expected to affect the degree of clonotype sharing among donors. The small number of donors limited the genetic and exposure-history diversity represented.

TCR CDR3 regions were amplified from genomic DNA by multiplex PCR using the deep immunoSEQ assay. Extracted genomic DNA from each cell subset was distributed evenly across all wells of several immunoSEQ 96-well plates, and each plate was treated as a replicate. For sorted subsets, approximately 210 ng of genomic DNA, equivalent to 25,000 to 35,000 T cell genomes, went into each replicate PCR. Purified libraries were quantified with a Qubit 3.0 fluorometer, sized on a Bioanalyzer 2100, and re-quantified with the KAPA Library Quantification kit. Every immunoSEQ 96-well plate was sequenced on a separate single-read 150-cycle Illumina NextSeq 550 flow cell. Regarding the original processing steps: The immunoSEQ output contained only junctional sequences without quality scores, so filtering could not match that applied to full-length reads. To assign V/J genes and CDR3, sequences were annotated against IMGT germline references using PyIR, a Python wrapper for IgBLAST v1.9. Reads were removed for weak V/J assignments (E-value above 1e-6), missing CDR3, stop codons, out-of-frame junctions, or ambiguous translated residues. V3J clonotypes were defined as sequences sharing the same inferred V gene, J gene, and CDR3 amino acid sequence. To compute the percentage overlap between repertoires, the number of shared unique clonotypes was divided by the size of the smaller repertoire. Richness of each repertoire was evaluated using RTK rarefaction, the Chao1 estimator, and Recon v2.1 estimates of unobserved clonotypes. Generation probabilities for all TCRbeta clonotypes obtained by the gDNA method from several donors were computed using OLGA. The table comes from immuneACCESS by way of TCRdb, which keeps in-frame sequences with V and J called. Part of the clones is missing from these tables; in studies checked, under half for an unresolved V gene and the rest for unknown reasons. That table supplies the V and J calls and clone size; D and trimming were determined from the DNA. Across this sample there are roughly 2.6 million clones, with around 94% seen only once. The top ten hold roughly 0.15% of the sample.

The germline V gene supplies CDR1 MNHEY and CDR2 SVGAGI. Counted from cysteine to phenylalanine, this CDR3 has 15 amino acids. Only the CDR3 region is kept as DNA, spanning 45 bases read in frame from base 1. V is shortened by 6 bases, J by 7 bases, and the region joining them spans 16 bases. Concerning this clone: The antigen this receptor binds is unknown. No quality values exist for individual bases; no much larger clone is one base distant.

What was sequenced was naive CD4+ T cells sorted from blood. Interpreted using the paper, the cell subset or site label stands for: CD45RA+ positively selected. The sequence joins TRBV6-5 to TRBJ1-6; TRBD1 is a weak D gene call, 5 bases matching. The TCR originated in a man between 18 and 29 years old in good health. In nucleotide form, the sequence is TGTGCCAGCAGCCGCGGACTGAGGGGAAATTCACCCCTCCACTTT. It codes for CASSRGLRGNSPLHF.